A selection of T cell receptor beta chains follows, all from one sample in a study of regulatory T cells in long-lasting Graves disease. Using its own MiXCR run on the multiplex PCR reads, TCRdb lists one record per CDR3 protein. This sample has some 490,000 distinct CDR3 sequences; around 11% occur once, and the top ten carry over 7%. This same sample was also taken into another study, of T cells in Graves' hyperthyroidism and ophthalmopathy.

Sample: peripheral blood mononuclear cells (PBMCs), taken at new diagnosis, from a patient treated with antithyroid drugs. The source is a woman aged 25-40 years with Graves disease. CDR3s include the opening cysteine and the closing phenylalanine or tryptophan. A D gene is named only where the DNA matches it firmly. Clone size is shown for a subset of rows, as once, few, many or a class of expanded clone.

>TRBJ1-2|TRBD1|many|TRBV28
TGTGCCAGCAGTCAAAACTCCGGGACAGGGGGTAATGGCTACACCTTC
CASSQNSGTGGNGYTF
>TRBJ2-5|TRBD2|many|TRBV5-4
TGTGCCAGCAGCTTGAACGTAGCGGGGGGAGAGACCCAGTACTTC
CASSLNVAGGETQYF
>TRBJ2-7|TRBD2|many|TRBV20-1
TGCAGTGCTAGGGCGGGAGAGGGCGGGGGCGAGCAGTACTTC
CSARAGEGGGEQYF
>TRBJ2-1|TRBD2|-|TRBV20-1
TGCAGTGGTGGTCTAGCGGGAGGGCCCTCGTACAATGAGCAGTTCTTC
CSGGLAGGPSYNEQFF
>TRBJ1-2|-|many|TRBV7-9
TGTGCCAGCAGTCCAGGGGTCTATGGCTACACCTTC
CASSPGVYGYTF
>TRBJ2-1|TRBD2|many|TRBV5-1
TGCGCCAGCAGACTAGCGGGCCTACGCTCCTACAATGAGCAGTTCTTC
CASRLAGLRSYNEQFF
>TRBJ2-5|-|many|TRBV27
TGTGCCAGCAGTGAATGGGGGCAGGGCGTTGAGGAGACCCAGTACTTC
CASSEWGQGVEETQYF
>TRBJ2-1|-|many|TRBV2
TGTGCCAGCACCAAAGAGAAGATTTCGCAGTTCTTC
CASTKEKISQFF
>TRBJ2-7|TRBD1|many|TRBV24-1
TGTGCCACCAGTGATCCGCGAGCAGGGGGCTTCTACGAGCAGTACTTC
CATSDPRAGGFYEQYF
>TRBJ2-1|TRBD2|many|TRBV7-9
TGTGCCAGCAGCACTGGGACTAGCGGGGGTTATGAGCAGTTCTTC
CASSTGTSGGYEQFF
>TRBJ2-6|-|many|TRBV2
TGTGCCAGCAGTGAACTTACTGGGGCCAACGTCCTGACTTTC
CASSELTGANVLTF
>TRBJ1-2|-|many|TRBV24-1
TGTGCCACCAGCGGCCCCCATGTTCTCGTCGACTATGGCTACACCTTC
CATSGPHVLVDYGYTF
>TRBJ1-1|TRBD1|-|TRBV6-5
TGTGCCAGCAGTTACAGACAGGGCGGGACTGAAGCTTTCTTT
CASSYRQGGTEAFF
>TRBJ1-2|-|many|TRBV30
TGTGCCTGGACCCGTCAAAACTATGGCTACACCTTC
CAWTRQNYGYTF
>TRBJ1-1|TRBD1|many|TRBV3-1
TGTGCCAGCAGCCAAGATCAGGGGGCGTCCCCTGAAGCTTTCTTT
CASSQDQGASPEAFF
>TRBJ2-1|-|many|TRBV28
TGTGCCAGCAGGGGACTCTCCTCGGGCGAGCAGTTCTTC
CASRGLSSGEQFF
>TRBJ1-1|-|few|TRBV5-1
TGCGCCAGCAGCAGGGACGATCTGAACACTGAAGCTTTCTTT
CASSRDDLNTEAFF
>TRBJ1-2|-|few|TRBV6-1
TGTGCCAGCAGGGCCGGGACGTTCAATGGCTACACCTTC
CASRAGTFNGYTF
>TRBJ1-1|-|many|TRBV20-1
TGCAGTGCTAGAGATCTGGGACGTGGGAACACTGAAGCTTTCTTT
CSARDLGRGNTEAFF
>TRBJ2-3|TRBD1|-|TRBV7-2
TGTGCCAGCAGCTTAGCGAGGGGACAGGGGGCGCGGAATACGCAGTATTTT
CASSLARGQGARNTQYF
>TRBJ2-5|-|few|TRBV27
TGTGCCAGCGGGACTTTCCAAGAGACCCAGTACTTC
CASGTFQETQYF
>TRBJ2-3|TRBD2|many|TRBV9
TGTGCCAACAGCGTAGAGGGACTAGCGGGAGTAAGAGATACGCAGTATTTT
CANSVEGLAGVRDTQYF
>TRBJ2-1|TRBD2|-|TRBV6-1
TGTGCCAGCAGCCCGGGGGAGGGCCGGTACAATGAGCAGTTCTTC
CASSPGEGRYNEQFF
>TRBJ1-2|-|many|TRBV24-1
TGTGCCACCAGTGATACGGATACCTATGGCTACACCTTC
CATSDTDTYGYTF
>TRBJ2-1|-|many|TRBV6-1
TGTGCCAGCAGTCCCCACGGGGCGACAGATTACAATGAGCAGTTCTTC
CASSPHGATDYNEQFF
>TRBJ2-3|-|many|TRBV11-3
TGTGCCAGCACACGGTTAGCTAGCACAGATACGCAGTATTTT
CASTRLASTDTQYF
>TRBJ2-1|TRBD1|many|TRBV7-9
TGTGCCAGCAGCTTATTGCCAGGGGGCAGGAACAATGAGCAGTTCTTC
CASSLLPGGRNNEQFF
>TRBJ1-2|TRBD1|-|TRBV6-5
TGTGCCAGCAGTTACACAGGGGGCTGGGGCTACACCTTC
CASSYTGGWGYTF
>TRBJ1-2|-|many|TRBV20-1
TGCAGTGCCTATGGCTACACCTTC
CSAYGYTF
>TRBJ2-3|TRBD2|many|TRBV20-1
TGCAGTGCATATAGATGGGGGGGTAGACACACAGATACGCAGTATTTT
CSAYRWGGRHTDTQYF
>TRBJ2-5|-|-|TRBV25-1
TGTGCCAGCAGTGAGGAGGGTAGAGAGACCCAGTACTTC
CASSEEGRETQYF
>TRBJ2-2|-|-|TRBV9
TGTGCCAGCAGCTACTCGGAGATCACGAACACCGGGGAGCTGTTTTTT
CASSYSEITNTGELFF
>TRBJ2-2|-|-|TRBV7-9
TGTGCCAGCAGCCCCCCGGGGTACGGGGAGCTGTTTTTT
CASSPPGYGELFF
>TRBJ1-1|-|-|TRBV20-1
TGCAGTGCGGATTTGGGTGGCTCAAGGGGCACTGAAGCTTTCTTT
CSADLGGSRGTEAFF
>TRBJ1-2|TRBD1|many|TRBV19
TGTGCCAGTAGTATTGACGGGACAGGGTACTATGGCTACACCTTC
CASSIDGTGYYGYTF
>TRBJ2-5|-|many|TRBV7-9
TGTGCCAGCAGCCCAATGGCGGCCGGGAAGCTGAAAGAGACCCAGTACTTC
CASSPMAAGKLKETQYF
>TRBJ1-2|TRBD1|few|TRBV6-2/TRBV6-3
TGTGCCAGCAGTTCCCACGGACAGGGGAACCGCTATGGCTACACCTTC
CASSSHGQGNRYGYTF
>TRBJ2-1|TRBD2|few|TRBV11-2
TGTGCCAGCAGGGAACTAGCGGGAGGGCCTGAGCAGTTCTTC
CASRELAGGPEQFF
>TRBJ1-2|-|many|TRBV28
TGTGCCAGCAGTCCCTTTAACGGCAGGGGCTATGGCTACACCTTC
CASSPFNGRGYGYTF
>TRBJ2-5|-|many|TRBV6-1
TGTGCCAGCAGTGACCGCGCTAGACTGTACCAAGAGACCCAGTACTTC
CASSDRARLYQETQYF
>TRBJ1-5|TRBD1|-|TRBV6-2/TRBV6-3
TGTGCCAGCAGGCTAACCGGGACAGGGTGGGGGAAACCCCAGCATTTT
CASRLTGTGWGKPQHF
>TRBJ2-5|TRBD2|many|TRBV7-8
TGTGCCAGCAGCTTGTATGATGGGTATACTAGCGGGAGTACGACGGGAGAGACCCAGTACTTC
CASSLYDGYTSGSTTGETQYF
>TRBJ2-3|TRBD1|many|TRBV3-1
TGTGCCAGCAGCCCCTCAGGGGGCGACACAGATACGCAGTATTTT
CASSPSGGDTDTQYF
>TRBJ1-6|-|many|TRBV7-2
TGTGCCAGCAGCCTAAGGGGGGGAGCTAGTATAAGCTCCTATAATTCACCCCTCCACTTT
CASSLRGGASISSYNSPLHF
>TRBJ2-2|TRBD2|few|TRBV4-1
TGCGCCAGCAGCCATATCGGCACACGATGGCGGGAGGACACCGGGGAGCTGTTTTTT
CASSHIGTRWREDTGELFF
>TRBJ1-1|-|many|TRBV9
TGTGCCAGCAGCGTCATATCTGAGAACACTGAAGCTTTCTTT
CASSVISENTEAFF
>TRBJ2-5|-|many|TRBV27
TGTGCCAGCAGTTTATTATGGGAGCCAGATTCGGAGACCCAGTACTTC
CASSLLWEPDSETQYF
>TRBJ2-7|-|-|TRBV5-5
TGTGCCAGCAGCTTACTCCATCGCGGGAATGACGAGCAGTACTTC
CASSLLHRGNDEQYF
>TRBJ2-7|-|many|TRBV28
TGTGCCAGCAGTTCCGCCCCGGACCTCTACGAGCAGTACTTC
CASSSAPDLYEQYF
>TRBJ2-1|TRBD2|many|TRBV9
TGTGCCAGCAGCGTTAGCGGGACCCTTGGGTATGAGCAGTTCTTC
CASSVSGTLGYEQFF
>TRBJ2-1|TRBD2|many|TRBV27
TGTGCCAGCAGGCCTAGCGGGACCTATGAGCAGTTCTTC
CASRPSGTYEQFF
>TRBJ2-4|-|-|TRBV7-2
TGTGCCAGCAGCTCTTACGGGATAGCCAAAAACATTCAGTACTTC
CASSSYGIAKNIQYF
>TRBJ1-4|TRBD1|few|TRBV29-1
TGCAGCGTGCAGCGGACAGGGGGCGATGAAAAACTGTTTTTT
CSVQRTGGDEKLFF
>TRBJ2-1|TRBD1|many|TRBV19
TGTGCCAGTAGTACGACAGGGGGCAATGAGCAGTTCTTC
CASSTTGGNEQFF
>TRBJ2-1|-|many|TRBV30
TGTGCCTGGGAATTTGGTTATGCGCCTCAGTTCTTC
CAWEFGYAPQFF